Listed below are T cell receptor beta chains from one sample, sequenced in a study of technical replicates of blood from a handful of donors. Repertoires were generated with immunoSEQ multiplex PCR, while TCRdb's copy carries only in-frame clones and drops some. The table records under 90,000 clones, approximately 94% of them present only once. Sequences were obtained from T cells isolated from PBMCs. The receptors stem from a human donor in good health. Both conserved end residues are part of each CDR3. The order of the fields is V gene, CDR3 protein.

v_call: TRBV10-1
cdr3_aa: CASSGAATATDTQYF

v_call: TRBV9
cdr3_aa: CASSPTGTSGSYEQYF

v_call: TRBV5-1
cdr3_aa: CASSLPGQGRGYTF

v_call: TRBV2
cdr3_aa: CASSGRTRGALRAFF

v_call: TRBV10-3
cdr3_aa: CATTWTGQSGNTIYF

v_call: TRBV11-2
cdr3_aa: CASSLGGGARYGYTF

v_call: TRBV28
cdr3_aa: CASSPAGLGTQYF

v_call: TRBV19
cdr3_aa: CASSVTATYEQYF

v_call: TRBV27
cdr3_aa: CASSPSGEGMWPQHF

v_call: TRBV5-1
cdr3_aa: CASSLTDTDTQYF

v_call: TRBV5-5
cdr3_aa: CASSLELVGQGLTGELFF

v_call: TRBV6-5
cdr3_aa: CASSGRENYGYTF

v_call: TRBV5-1
cdr3_aa: CASRIRGPGPPFSAKPVHEQYF

v_call: TRBV30
cdr3_aa: CAWTGYNTEAFF

v_call: TRBV6-6
cdr3_aa: CASSYQSQPQHF

v_call: TRBV7-9
cdr3_aa: CAKEALNTEAFF

v_call: TRBV7-6
cdr3_aa: CASSLVRESHEQYF

v_call: TRBV11-2
cdr3_aa: CASSRGLYKKETQYF

v_call: TRBV5-1
cdr3_aa: CASSLQGRGETQYF

v_call: TRBV7-9
cdr3_aa: CASSFQQAAYNEQFF

v_call: TRBV2
cdr3_aa: CASRVTTGLNYGYTF

v_call: TRBV13
cdr3_aa: CASSLDANSYNEQFF

v_call: TRBV5-1
cdr3_aa: CASSKLAGGLSDTGELFF

v_call: TRBV15
cdr3_aa: CATSRDRGSGANVLTF

v_call: TRBV25-1
cdr3_aa: CASSEPGGGQYGYTF

v_call: TRBV5-1
cdr3_aa: CASSPWDRKETQYF

v_call: TRBV30
cdr3_aa: CAWSLGGVYGYTF

v_call: TRBV10-1
cdr3_aa: CASTFGTGDLYGYTF

v_call: TRBV6-1
cdr3_aa: CASSPVFDQAQHF

v_call: TRBV10-3
cdr3_aa: CAIRRASASTDTQYF

v_call: TRBV27
cdr3_aa: CASSIPRDRGHNQPQHF

v_call: TRBV9
cdr3_aa: CASSGTTGTGANVLTF

v_call: TRBV2
cdr3_aa: CASSADRQGNTEAFF

v_call: TRBV5-1
cdr3_aa: CASSLSPQGVPLDYTF

v_call: TRBV2
cdr3_aa: CASRIDRGLYIPGANVLTF

v_call: TRBV30
cdr3_aa: CAWRKRNEQFF

v_call: TRBV5-4
cdr3_aa: CASSLAATWASPLHF

v_call: TRBV4-1
cdr3_aa: CASSQVLTLTEQFF

v_call: TRBV27
cdr3_aa: CATLITGGNTEAFF

v_call: TRBV4-1
cdr3_aa: CASSQAQVLGEQYF

v_call: TRBV5-1
cdr3_aa: CASSLVQGEQFF

v_call: TRBV10-1
cdr3_aa: CASSAGGPSTYEQYF

v_call: TRBV7-3
cdr3_aa: CASSLLAHNEQFF

v_call: TRBV6-6
cdr3_aa: CASSSVNTGELFF

v_call: TRBV7-9
cdr3_aa: CASSHVYEQYF

v_call: TRBV19
cdr3_aa: CASSGDRGGVLNYGYTF

v_call: TRBV19
cdr3_aa: CASSIDGGGTEAFF

v_call: TRBV11-3
cdr3_aa: CASSPSNGGRLVQPQHF

v_call: TRBV4-1
cdr3_aa: CASKEESANSGANVLTF

v_call: TRBV18
cdr3_aa: CASSTGYGYTF

v_call: TRBV7-9
cdr3_aa: CASSLGDAGYGYTF

v_call: TRBV14
cdr3_aa: CASSQPGFFGNTIYF

v_call: TRBV4-1
cdr3_aa: CASGGTSGGAKRFF

v_call: TRBV28
cdr3_aa: CASSQTGVNTEAFF

v_call: TRBV5-6
cdr3_aa: CASSFGTANTEAFF